This is a list of T cell receptor beta chains from one sample in a study of blood T cell repertoires in COVID-19. Here immunoSEQ multiplex PCR was the method, and the copy in TCRdb shows in-frame clones only, minus some. The data contain around 310,000 clones, approximately 87% of them singletons. What was sequenced was peripheral blood. These receptors were obtained from a woman aged 50 to 65 with active or convalescent COVID-19. Each CDR3 is given with its conserved first and last residue. Each record gives: clone size, J gene, D gene, V gene, CDR3 protein, CDR3 DNA. D genes are given only for firm matches. For some rows the clone size is stated as once, few or many, or as a class when expanded; others skip it.

abundance: NA; j_gene: TRBJ2-1; d_gene: TRBD1; v_gene: TRBV11-2; CDR3aa: CASSLVRQGTGLTREQFF; CDR3nt: TGTGCCAGCAGCTTAGTCCGACAGGGAACCGGGCTTACCCGTGAGCAGTTCTTC
abundance: NA; j_gene: TRBJ2-1; d_gene: TRBD2; v_gene: TRBV3-1/TRBV3-2; CDR3aa: CASSQDLGEGEQFF; CDR3nt: TGTGCCAGCAGCCAAGATCTAGGGGAGGGTGAGCAGTTCTTC
abundance: NA; j_gene: TRBJ1-1; d_gene: NA; v_gene: TRBV6-6; CDR3aa: CASSYSQNTEAFF; CDR3nt: TGTGCCAGCAGTTACTCTCAGAACACTGAAGCTTTCTTT
abundance: NA; j_gene: TRBJ2-2; d_gene: NA; v_gene: TRBV6-5; CDR3aa: CASSSMSVELFF; CDR3nt: TGTGCCAGCAGTTCGATGTCGGTCGAGCTGTTTTTT
abundance: NA; j_gene: TRBJ2-1; d_gene: NA; v_gene: TRBV27; CDR3aa: CASSSVLRRDLYSEQFF; CDR3nt: TGTGCCAGCAGTTCGGTCCTAAGGCGGGACTTGTACAGTGAGCAGTTCTTC
abundance: NA; j_gene: TRBJ2-5; d_gene: NA; v_gene: TRBV18; CDR3aa: CASSPLGAEETQYF; CDR3nt: TGTGCCAGCTCACCGTTAGGGGCAGAAGAGACCCAGTACTTC
abundance: NA; j_gene: TRBJ2-2; d_gene: TRBD2; v_gene: TRBV5-5; CDR3aa: CASSSGAGGRNTGELFF; CDR3nt: TGTGCCAGCAGCTCGGGAGCGGGGGGACGAAACACCGGGGAGCTGTTTTTT
abundance: NA; j_gene: TRBJ2-3; d_gene: TRBD2; v_gene: TRBV12-5; CDR3aa: CASGLLAGGSTDTQYF; CDR3nt: TGTGCTAGTGGCCTACTAGCGGGGGGAAGCACAGATACGCAGTATTTT
abundance: NA; j_gene: TRBJ1-1; d_gene: NA; v_gene: TRBV5-1; CDR3aa: CASSLQSLNTEAFF; CDR3nt: TGCGCCAGCAGTCTACAGAGCTTGAACACTGAAGCTTTCTTT
abundance: NA; j_gene: TRBJ2-5; d_gene: NA; v_gene: TRBV28; CDR3aa: CASSFSLDAEETQYF; CDR3nt: TGTGCCAGCAGTTTCTCCCTAGACGCGGAAGAGACCCAGTACTTC
abundance: NA; j_gene: TRBJ1-6; d_gene: NA; v_gene: TRBV25-1; CDR3aa: CASSDHQGGNSPLHF; CDR3nt: TGTGCCAGCAGTGACCATCAGGGAGGCAATTCACCCCTCCACTTT
abundance: NA; j_gene: TRBJ1-1; d_gene: NA; v_gene: TRBV19; CDR3aa: CASSIRGMNTEAFF; CDR3nt: TGTGCCAGTAGTATTCGGGGAATGAACACTGAAGCTTTCTTT
abundance: NA; j_gene: TRBJ2-1; d_gene: TRBD2; v_gene: TRBV7-2; CDR3aa: CASSPEGLAGKQFF; CDR3nt: TGTGCCAGCAGCCCGGAGGGACTAGCGGGAAAGCAGTTCTTC
abundance: NA; j_gene: TRBJ2-3; d_gene: TRBD2; v_gene: TRBV7-2; CDR3aa: CASSQASRSSGHTDTQYF; CDR3nt: TGTGCCAGCAGCCAAGCCTCACGGTCTAGCGGACACACAGATACGCAGTATTTT
abundance: NA; j_gene: TRBJ1-2; d_gene: NA; v_gene: TRBV19; CDR3aa: CASSRTDPYGYTF; CDR3nt: TGTGCCAGTAGTAGGACAGACCCCTATGGCTACACCTTC
abundance: once; j_gene: TRBJ2-5; d_gene: TRBD2; v_gene: TRBV3-1/TRBV3-2; CDR3aa: CASRKRLAGGQTDKGETQYF; CDR3nt: TGTGCCAGCAGAAAGAGACTAGCGGGGGGGCAGACGGATAAGGGAGAGACCCAGTACTTC
abundance: NA; j_gene: TRBJ1-1; d_gene: NA; v_gene: TRBV29-1; CDR3aa: CSVEGRVSNTEAFF; CDR3nt: TGCAGCGTTGAAGGGAGGGTATCGAACACTGAAGCTTTCTTT
abundance: NA; j_gene: TRBJ1-6; d_gene: TRBD1; v_gene: TRBV19; CDR3aa: CASSNPDRGDNSPLHF; CDR3nt: TGTGCCAGTAGTAATCCGGACAGGGGGGATAATTCACCCCTCCACTTT
abundance: NA; j_gene: TRBJ2-1; d_gene: TRBD2; v_gene: TRBV7-3; CDR3aa: CASSPGGAGVEQFF; CDR3nt: TGTGCCAGCAGCCCCGGGGGAGCGGGAGTAGAGCAGTTCTTC
abundance: NA; j_gene: TRBJ2-7; d_gene: NA; v_gene: TRBV5-1; CDR3aa: CASSLRPGYEQYF; CDR3nt: TGCGCCAGCAGCTTGCGGCCAGGCTACGAGCAGTACTTC
abundance: NA; j_gene: TRBJ1-6; d_gene: NA; v_gene: TRBV19; CDR3aa: CASSIMTGSNSPLHF; CDR3nt: TGTGCCAGTAGTATTATGACCGGGTCTAATTCACCCCTCCACTTT
abundance: NA; j_gene: TRBJ2-3; d_gene: TRBD2; v_gene: TRBV7-9; CDR3aa: CASSLTSGGTSTDTQYF; CDR3nt: TGTGCCAGCAGCTTAACTAGCGGGGGCACTAGCACAGATACGCAGTATTTT